This T cell receptor (beta chain) was documented in a study of T cell responses to AZD1222 COVID-19 vaccine. For this clone: The antigen remains undetermined.

Overall study results and limits: There were repertoire samples only from the period after the peak T cell response. Following two doses of AZD1222, Spike-specific TCR breadth and depth rose. Donors were mostly white British, more females; clonal diversity possibly underestimated. CD4 TCRs linked to vaccination spanned spike, dominating at 160-218 and 743-854.

Sequencing was performed with immunoSEQ multiplex PCR; in TCRdb, only in-frame clones are kept and a portion is missing. The table lists 140,000 to 150,000 clones, just over 90% of them singletons. This receptor was obtained from an adult in good health. The sample consisted of peripheral blood, taken on day 0 of MenACWY control vaccination.

CDR3: CASSLSRWDYNSPLHF. CDR3 DNA: TGTGCCAGCAGTTTATCCCGCTGGGATTATAATTCACCCCTCCACTTT. The gene calls are TRBV27 and TRBJ1-6; D call uncertain. From germline, CDR1 is MNHEY and CDR2 SMNVEV (reference sequence). The CDR3 is 16 residues long. V lost 0 bases, J lost 4 bases, and 10 bases lay in between.